The clone carrying this T cell receptor (beta chain) occurred many times. No antigen is known for it. CDR3 size: 12 residues. Germline CDR1 and CDR2: DFQATT and SNEGSKA (reference sequence). V dropped 6 bases and J dropped 4 bases, with 13 bases sitting between them. TCRdb reprocessed the 5' RACE reads via MiXCR and lists one record per CDR3 protein. The table shows fewer than 400,000 distinct CDR3 sequences, with about a fifth occurring only once. This specimen comes from a study of CD8 T cells in ankylosing spondylitis. Study findings and constraints: Apparently characteristic of ankylosing spondylitis blood was a TCR beta motif (about 8 highly homologous variants).

The chain carries TRBV20-1 and TRBJ2-7; D gene unclear. Sequencing was carried out using blood, either unsorted or a sorted T cell fraction (not recorded which). This clonotype was sampled from a male donor with ankylosing spondylitis. DNA of the CDR3: TGCAGTGCCCCTCTGATGGGGTACGAGCAGTACTTC. Encoded protein: CSAPLMGYEQYF.